This T cell receptor beta chain was retrieved from a study of T cells in Graves' hyperthyroidism and ophthalmopathy. Broader study findings: Blood samples included most of the expanded thyroid clonotypes exceeding 0.001.

Not enrolled were patients with uncontrolled infection, other autoimmune disease, pregnancy or lactation. Diagnostic assessment was based on clinical symptoms, serum thyroxine and TRAb, thyroid ultrasound and orbital computed tomography. CDR1 DFQATT and CDR2 SNEGSKA come from the germline V gene (reference sequence). Trimming took 3 bases from V and 5 from J, leaving 19 bases between them. There are 15 residues in the CDR3. This clonotype was counted once. Its target is unknown. Researchers amplified the TCR beta CDR3 regions from RNA transcripts. The TCR CDR3 first-round RT-PCR relied on the HTBI primer set. MiXCR, applied by TCRdb to the multiplex PCR reads, yields one record per CDR3 protein. The sample records more than 500,000 distinct CDR3 sequences, about 46% being singletons.

The source is an adult woman with Graves' disease, either hyperthyroidism or ophthalmopathy (not recorded which). The source material was peripheral blood or thyroid tissue (not recorded which). The J gene is TRBJ2-5, the V gene TRBV20-1, with a possible D match to TRBD2 (6 bases). The CDR3 loop reads CSARSVAGIGETQYF. The CDR3 nucleotides read TGCAGTGCTAGGTCGGTGGCGGGGATCGGTGAGACCCAGTACTTC.